One sample yielded the 29 T cell receptor beta chains listed below, sequenced in a study of T-cell memory formation after mild COVID-19. TCRdb re-called the 5' RACE reads through MiXCR, storing one row per CDR3 protein. The data hold 300,000 to 350,000 distinct CDR3 sequences, with 13% observed a single time. Material for sequencing was PBMCs or a T cell subset sorted from them (not recorded which). The receptors shown here come from a man younger than 30 who had mild COVID-19 (a few samples of this study predate the infection). Cell type and time point are not known.

This chain connects TRBV29-1 to TRBJ2-4; D gene ambiguous. The germline CDR1 and CDR2 sequences are SQVTM and ANQGSEA. The CDR3 sequence is 13 residues long. Trimming left V 4 bases short and J 0 bases short, with 7 bases between. CDR3 amino acids: CSVGQIAKNIQYF. The CDR3 DNA sequence: TGCAGCGTTGGTCAGATAGCCAAAAACATTCAGTACTTC. Supplemented by reference TRBV29-1 and TRBJ2-4, the full variable domain reads SAVISQKPSRDICQRGTSLTIQCQVDSQVTMMFWYRQQPGQSLTLIATANQGSEATYESGFVIDKFPISRPNLTFSTLTVSNMSPEDSSIYLCSVGQIAKNIQYFGAGTRLSVL.

The gene calls are TRBV3-1 and TRBJ1-2, with a weak D call TRBD1 (5 bases). Per the germline V gene, CDR1 is LGHDT and CDR2 is YNNKEL (reference sequence). CDR3 size: 13 residues. The ends were cut back, 1 base at V and 4 bases at J, with 7 bases in the middle. In nucleotides, the CDR3 is TGTGCCAGCAGCCAAGCAGGGACCTATGGCTACACCTTC. This encodes CASSQAGTYGYTF.

About this clonotype itself: A junction end diverges from the germline sequence, so it may reflect a read error. V gene TRBV10-2 combines with J gene TRBJ2-2; the D gene is possibly TRBD2 (6 bases). This CDR3 region has 15 residues. Germline-derived CDR1 and CDR2 are WSHSY and SAAADI. The CDR3 bases are TGCGCCAGCAGTGTTTCTCTCGCGGCGGGCGGGGAGATGTTTTTT. Translating it yields CASSVSLAAGGEMFF.

The table lists this clonotype with a few counts. V is TRBV5-1 and J is TRBJ1-6; D is ambiguous. The CDR3 sequence is 15 residues long. Deletions cut 1 base from V and 7 bases from J, with 12 bases between. Germline CDR1 reads SGHRS; CDR2 reads YFSETQ. CDR3 loop: CASSLLGGGNSPLHF. CDR3 coding DNA: TGCGCCAGCAGCTTGTTGGGCGGTGGAAATTCACCCCTCCACTTT.

The V gene is TRBV4-1, the J gene TRBJ1-1; no definite D call. The CDR3 length is 15 residues. Germline loops: CDR1 MGHRA, CDR2 YSYEKL. V shed 5 bases and J shed 8 bases, with 21 bases lying between them. The CDR3 bases are TGCGCCAGCAGCACCCAGGACGGCAGACGGTTGGAAGCTTTCTTT. Translated: CASSTQDGRRLEAFF.

This clonotype has more than one count but fewer than ten. This sequence joins TRBV12-3 or TRBV12-4 and TRBJ2-7; the D call may be TRBD1 or TRBD2 (6 bases each). The CDR3 length is 16 residues. Trimming cost V 8 bases and J 6 bases, with 26 bases left between them. CDR3 coding DNA: TGTGCCAGCGGATGGAAGTTGAGGGGGGAGGCTGTCGAGCAGTACTTC. Its translation: CASGWKLRGEAVEQYF.

This clonotype was counted between two and nine times. The rearrangement links TRBV5-1 to TRBJ2-5; 7 nucleotides line up with TRBD2. The CDR3 spans 15 residues. V shed 0 bases, J shed 0 bases, and the junction held 2 bases outside the gene matches. Per the germline V gene, CDR1 is SGHRS and CDR2 is YFSETQ. CDR3 loop: CASSLVGGDQETQYF. CDR3 bases: TGCGCCAGCAGCTTGGTGGGGGGGGACCAAGAGACCCAGTACTTC.

The rearrangement uses TRBV7-9 and TRBJ2-1, with 9 bases that match TRBD1. Germline V lookup: CDR1 SEHNR, CDR2 FQNEAQ (reference sequence). Trimming at V came to 4 bases and at J to 8 bases, leaving 9 bases not matched to a gene. The CDR3 length is 15 residues. DNA for the CDR3: TGTGCCAGCAGCTCCTACAGGGGGCGCGGTGATGAGCAGTTCTTC. It is translated as CASSSYRGRGDEQFF.

The chain recombines TRBV30 with TRBJ2-2; perhaps TRBD1 as D (6 bases). The V and J ends lost 0 bases and 4 bases respectively, with 12 bases between them. CDR3 length: 15 amino acids. CDR1 and CDR2 (germline): GTSNPN, SVGIG (reference sequence). The CDR3 DNA follows: TGTGCCTGGAGTGTGCTGGACAGCCTCACCGGGGAGCTGTTTTTT. Translated, it gives CAWSVLDSLTGELFF.

The chain carries TRBV5-1 and TRBJ2-1, with 7 bases identical to TRBD1. Germline-derived CDR1 and CDR2 are SGHRS and YFSETQ. Losses at the gene ends were 1 base for V and 11 bases for J; bases not matched to a gene: 6. The CDR3 spans 13 residues. CDR3 amino acids: CASSLTQGQKQFF. CDR3 coding DNA: TGCGCCAGCAGCTTGACTCAGGGACAGAAGCAGTTCTTC.

The chain links TRBV7-2 to TRBJ1-3, with TRBD1 matching 9 bases. In germline, CDR1 is SGHTA, CDR2 FQGNSA. The CDR3 covers 16 residues. The V and J ends lost 3 bases and 0 bases, in that order; junction bases with no gene match: 3. This CDR3 reads CASSLMTGGSGNTIYF. The CDR3 DNA is TGTGCCAGCAGCTTGATGACAGGGGGCTCTGGAAACACCATATATTTT.

The chain is built from TRBV7-8 and TRBJ2-6; 9 bases map to TRBD1. The CDR3 length is 20 residues. CDR1 is SGHVS, CDR2 FQNEAQ, per germline. Unmatched junction bases numbered 12, after V lost 3 bases and J lost 0 bases. CDR3 nucleotides: TGTGCCAGCAGCTTTTGGCGACAGGGGGTAACAAACTCTGGGGCCAACGTCCTGACTTTC. It encodes CASSFWRQGVTNSGANVLTF.

This chain connects TRBV5-1 to TRBJ1-1; 8 bases agree with TRBD1. The junction had 8 bases not matched to a gene; V was cut back by 3 bases and J by 4 bases. From germline, CDR1 is SGHRS and CDR2 YFSETQ. CDR3 length equals 15 residues. CDR3 residues: CASSSGQGRGTEAFF. The CDR3 region has the DNA TGCGCCAGCAGCTCAGGACAGGGAAGGGGCACTGAAGCTTTCTTT.

This clonotype has ten or more counts. V and J are TRBV7-6 and TRBJ1-5; a possible D gene is TRBD1 (5 bases). There are 15 residues in the CDR3. The V and J ends lost 5 bases and 11 bases respectively, with 22 bases between them. Per germline, CDR1 SGHVS and CDR2 FNYEAQ. Written as DNA, the CDR3 is TGTGCCAGCAGCCCCGGGGGACGTGGGACGTTGTCCCAGCATTTT. It yields the protein CASSPGGRGTLSQHF.

The chain joins TRBV18 to TRBJ2-1; TRBD1 matches at 9 bases. This CDR3 spans 16 amino acids. After removal of 2 bases from V and 4 bases from J, the junction contained 6 bases not matched to a gene. Germline CDR1 KGHSH, CDR2 LQKENI. In DNA form, the CDR3 reads TGTGCCAGCTCACCAACCGCCGGACAGGGGTACAATGAGCAGTTCTTC. Translating gives CASSPTAGQGYNEQFF.

The gene calls are TRBV18 and TRBJ2-5; D not resolved. This CDR3 has 14 residues. Germline CDR1 and CDR2: KGHSH and LQKENI. V lost 1 base, J lost 4 bases, and 10 bases lay in between. This CDR3 reads CASSPRTQRETQYF. In nucleotides, the CDR3 is TGTGCCAGCTCACCACGGACGCAACGAGAGACCCAGTACTTC.

This clonotype was seen a few times. The chain carries TRBV19 and TRBJ2-5; 8 positions match TRBD1. Germline V gene data show CDR1 as LNHDA and CDR2 as SQIVND (reference sequence). The CDR3 extends over 15 amino acids. V lost 9 bases and J lost 3; bases outside the gene matches: 12. CDR3 sequence reads: CASIPGQGWEETQYF. CDR3 bases: TGTGCCAGCATTCCCGGACAGGGTTGGGAAGAGACCCAGTACTTC.

The V call is TRBV29-1, the J call TRBJ1-2; a weak D match, TRBD1 (6 bases). The germline V and J ends were trimmed by 7 bases and 4 bases, with 13 bases remaining between them. In germline, CDR1 is SQVTM, CDR2 ANQGSEA. CDR3 size: 12 residues. This chain's CDR3 is CSAGGGSYGYTF. Here the CDR3 DNA reads TGCAGCGCCGGGGGCGGGAGCTATGGCTACACCTTC.

The chain carries TRBV7-9 and TRBJ2-2; D may be TRBD2 (6 bases). V was pared by 5 bases and J by 3 bases, with 16 bases between. Germline V gene sequence: CDR1 SEHNR, CDR2 FQNEAQ (reference sequence). The CDR3 has 16 residues. The CDR3 spells CASSAGSGEDTGELFF. CDR3 in DNA: TGTGCCAGCAGCGCGGGGTCCGGGGAGGACACCGGGGAGCTGTTTTTT.

V usage is TRBV11-2 and J usage is TRBJ2-7, with a tentative D call TRBD2 (5 bases). This CDR3 region has 11 residues. V lost 5 bases to trimming and J lost 7 bases, with 9 bases between them. Germline V lookup: CDR1 SGHAT, CDR2 FQNNGV. DNA of the CDR3: TGTGCCAGCAGCCTTCGGGAAGAGCAGTACTTC. Translating it yields CASSLREEQYF.

This clonotype was detected ten times or more. The V call is TRBV5-1, the J call TRBJ2-2; no reliable D call. Germline values: CDR1 SGHRS, CDR2 YFSETQ. The ends were cut back, 4 bases at V and 0 bases at J, with 22 bases in the middle. The CDR3 is 19 residues long. The CDR3, as DNA: TGCGCCAGCAGCCCTGGGGTGGGCACCCTAAGCCCGAACACCGGGGAGCTGTTTTTT. Translated: CASSPGVGTLSPNTGELFF.

V is TRBV7-3 and J is TRBJ2-5, with D possibly being TRBD1 or TRBD2 (6 bases each). Germline CDR1 and CDR2: SGHTA and FQGTGA. V was pared by 4 bases and J by 1 base, with 13 bases between. This CDR3 is 15 amino acids long. CDR3 residues: CASSSGGGFQETQYF. The CDR3 bases are TGTGCCAGCAGCTCCGGAGGGGGGTTCCAAGAGACCCAGTACTTC.

This clonotype was seen only a few times. The chain employs TRBV28 and TRBJ2-3, with D uncertain. The V end was cut by 7 bases, the J end by 6 bases, with 8 bases between. The germline V gene has CDR1 MDHEN and CDR2 SYDVKM. The CDR3 sequence is 11 residues long. CDR3 bases: TGTGCCAGCACCCGCGTGGATACGCAGTATTTT. This gives the protein CASTRVDTQYF. The whole variable domain, remainder taken from reference TRBV28 and TRBJ2-3, is DVKVTQSSRYLVKRTGEKVFLECVQDMDHENMFWYRQDPGLGLRLIYFSYDVKMKEKGDIPEGYSVSREKKERFSLILESASTNQTSMYLCASTRVDTQYFGPGTRLTVL.

This clonotype was counted a few times. V and J are TRBV6-5 and TRBJ2-5, with D possibly TRBD2 on 6 matching bases. V was trimmed by 2 bases and J by 2 bases, leaving 15 bases between them. Per germline, CDR1 MNHEY and CDR2 SVGAGI. The CDR3 covers 16 residues. CDR3 in DNA: TGTGCCAGCAGTTACCAGAGCGGGTCTATTCAAGAGACCCAGTACTTC. Residues: CASSYQSGSIQETQYF.

This rearrangement joins TRBV6-6 to TRBJ2-1, with 8 bases that match TRBD2. CDR3 length equals 14 residues. With V trimmed by 7 bases and J by 5 bases, 7 bases remained unmatched. CDR1 is MNHNY, CDR2 SVGAGI, per germline (reference sequence). The DNA for the CDR3 is TGTGCCAGCATTCGGGGGGGAAACGACAATGAGCAGTTCTTC. It encodes CASIRGGNDNEQFF.

This clonotype has a count of ten or more. The V call is TRBV7-2, the J call TRBJ2-7; D gene uncertain. There are 13 residues in the CDR3. Trimming removed 3 bases from V and 1 base from J, with 7 bases in between. The germline CDR1 and CDR2 sequences are SGHTA and FQGNSA. CDR3 protein: CASSFTSSYEQYV. The CDR3, as DNA: TGTGCCAGCAGCTTTACCTCATCCTACGAGCAGTACGTC.

This clonotype showed up just a few times. The chain recombines TRBV20-1 with TRBJ2-5, with a possible D match to TRBD2 (5 bases). CDR3 size: 15 residues. In germline, CDR1 is DFQATT, CDR2 SNEGSKA (reference sequence). V shed 6 bases and J shed 1 base, with 18 bases lying between them. CDR3 nucleotide sequence: TGCAGTGCCCCGGCGGGTGGAACCTCCCAAGAGACCCAGTACTTC. It encodes CSAPAGGTSQETQYF.

CDR3 region: CSVEIGNTEAFF. As DNA, the CDR3 is TGCAGCGTTGAAATAGGGAACACTGAAGCTTTCTTT. The chain links TRBV29-1 to TRBJ1-1; D remains unclear. Trimming pared 2 bases from V and 1 base from J, leaving 5 bases between. There are 12 residues in the CDR3. The germline V gene encodes CDR1 SQVTM and CDR2 ANQGSEA.

The V gene is TRBV4-3, the J gene TRBJ2-3; the D is unclear. Germline CDR1 reads LGHNA; CDR2 reads YSLEER. The V and J ends lost 0 bases and 2 bases respectively, with 9 bases between them. The CDR3 is 15 residues long. The CDR3, as DNA: TGCGCCAGCAGCCAAGATCGAGAAGCCACAGATACGCAGTATTTT. The encoded protein is CASSQDREATDTQYF.